One sample yielded the 14 T cell receptor beta chains listed below, sequenced in a study of T-cell memory formation after mild COVID-19. TCRdb reprocessed the 5' RACE reads via MiXCR and lists one record per CDR3 protein. There are approximately 480,000 distinct CDR3 sequences in the sample; roughly 20% occur only once, and roughly an eighth lies in the top ten. The specimen sequenced was PBMCs or a T cell subset sorted from them (not recorded which). The origin of the receptors is an adult woman who had mild COVID-19 (a few samples of this study predate the infection). Cell type and time point are not known.

This clonotype has a handful of counts. The chain joins TRBV24-1 to TRBJ1-5, with 10 bases matching TRBD1. Trimming removed 3 bases from V and 5 bases from J; junction bases left unmatched: 6. The CDR3 runs 16 residues. Germline CDR1 is KGHDR and CDR2 is SFDVKD. The CDR3 DNA sequence: TGTGCCACCAGTGATAACGGACAGGGGGGGTATCAGCCCCAGCATTTT. It is translated as CATSDNGQGGYQPQHF.

In this sample, this clonotype turned up a few times. The V gene is TRBV2, the J gene TRBJ2-4; no reliable D call. V was cut by 7 bases and J by 0 bases, with 13 bases left in between. Germline V gene data show CDR1 as SNHLY and CDR2 as FYNNEI. The CDR3 is made up of 15 amino acids. DNA of the CDR3: TGTGCCAGCATAGGGCAGTCTCTAGCCAAAAACATTCAGTACTTC. Translating it yields CASIGQSLAKNIQYF.

The chain recombines TRBV4-1 with TRBJ2-7, with D possibly matching TRBD2 (6 bases). Looked up from germline, CDR1 is MGHRA and CDR2 is YSYEKL. V gave up 4 bases and J gave up 2 bases, with 18 bases separating them. This CDR3 comprises 16 residues. The CDR3 DNA reads TGCGCCAGCAGCCCGTCGGGACTCCACGCCGCCTACGAGCAGTACTTC. Translating it yields CASSPSGLHAAYEQYF.

This clonotype was seen a few times. This chain links TRBV6-5 with TRBJ2-6; D is undetermined. The CDR3 totals 16 residues. Germline CDR1 and CDR2: MNHEY and SVGAGI. V was pared by 6 bases and J by 2 bases, with 14 bases between. The CDR3 nucleotides read TGTGCCAGCAGGGGCTCGGTGGGTACTGGGGCCAACGTCCTGACTTTC. It codes for CASRGSVGTGANVLTF.

This clonotype showed up just a few times. It is unclear where the CDR3 begins or ends on the DNA, so no DNA is shown, and the CDR3 is as TCRdb lists it. The chain is built from TRBV10-3 and TRBJ2-5; the DNA was not compared with TRBD1, the D call given in the table. CDR1 is ENHRY and CDR2 is SYGVKD in the germline V gene. The CDR3 totals 17 residues, both ends included. The CDR3 reads CAISGGSGQAVGETQYF.

This clonotype was detected only a few times. The chain links TRBV18 to TRBJ1-1; the D is unclear. V dropped 2 bases and J dropped 5 bases, with 9 bases sitting between them. Germline CDR1 and CDR2: KGHSH and LQKENI. The CDR3 sequence is 13 residues long. The CDR3 region has the DNA TGTGCCAGCTCACCAGAGAGAGAGACTGAAGCTTTCTTT. Translated: CASSPERETEAFF.

This clonotype was observed at least ten times. The chain recombines TRBV12-3 or TRBV12-4 with TRBJ2-1; D perhaps matches TRBD1 (5 bases). V gave up 2 bases and J gave up 7 bases, with 6 bases separating them. The CDR3 spans 12 residues. The CDR3 loop reads CASSLRQNEQFF. DNA of the CDR3: TGTGCCAGCAGTTTAAGACAGAATGAGCAGTTCTTC.

This rearrangement joins TRBV6-2 or TRBV6-3 to TRBJ2-5; D possibly corresponds to TRBD1 (6 bases). Germline V gene sequence: CDR1 MNHEY, CDR2 SVGEGT. The CDR3 totals 13 residues. Trimming shortened V by 2 bases and J by 7 bases, and 11 bases separated the two germline ends. CDR3 sequence reads: CASSYGDRRTQYF. The CDR3 DNA reads TGTGCCAGCAGTTACGGCGACAGGAGGACCCAGTACTTC.

This clonotype was observed a few times. The rearrangement uses TRBV7-2 and TRBJ2-7, with TRBD2 as a possible D gene (6 bases). The CDR3 spans 17 residues. Trimming removed 3 bases from V and 4 bases from J, with 22 bases in between. Per the germline V gene, CDR1 is SGHTA and CDR2 is FQGNSA. CDR3 coding DNA: TGTGCCAGCAGCTTCGGGGCGGGAAGAAGGGTTGGTTACGAGCAGTACTTC. Protein sequence: CASSFGAGRRVGYEQYF.

V and J are TRBV4-3 and TRBJ1-3; D remains ambiguous. The V and J ends lost 3 bases and 0 bases respectively, with 9 bases between them. The CDR3 length is 15 residues. Germline CDR1 is LGHNA and CDR2 is YSLEER. The CDR3 DNA follows: TGCGCCAGCAGCCAGTCTAGGCCCTCTGGAAACACCATATATTTT. Its translation: CASSQSRPSGNTIYF.

This clonotype was counted only a few times. The chain carries TRBV5-1 and TRBJ2-3; D remains unclear. This CDR3 is built from 16 residues. Between the trimmed V and J ends, which lost 4 bases and 0 bases, there was a span of 15 bases. The germline V gene has CDR1 SGHRS and CDR2 YFSETQ. As DNA, the CDR3 is TGCGCCAGCAGCATATCTCCGGCTTCTAGCACAGATACGCAGTATTTT. This gives the protein CASSISPASSTDTQYF.

Concerning this clonotype: An end of the junction differs from the germline gene, which may be a read error. J is TRBJ2-5 and V is TRBV7-7; possible D gene TRBD1, 5 bases. Germline V lookup: CDR1 SSHAT, CDR2 FNYEAQ (reference sequence). The CDR3 spans 14 residues. This CDR3 is CASSFSGLGETQYF. The CDR3 DNA follows: TGTGCTAGCAGCTTTTCAGGGCTCGGCGAGACCCAGTACTTC.

This clonotype was counted between two and nine times. The genes are TRBV20-1 and TRBJ2-1; unclear D gene. CDR3 length: 9 amino acids. Germline-derived CDR1 and CDR2 are DFQATT and SNEGSKA (reference sequence). With 5 bases removed from V and 10 bases from J, the gap between germline ends came to 6 bases. CDR3 residues: CSAGREQFF. The DNA of the CDR3 is TGCAGTGCTGGCAGGGAGCAGTTCTTC.

This clonotype appeared a few times. The chain carries TRBV7-7 and TRBJ1-4; D ambiguous. CDR3 length: 13 residues. V lost 7 bases to trimming and J lost 5 bases, with 11 bases between them. Germline V gene data show CDR1 as SSHAT and CDR2 as FNYEAQ (reference sequence). CDR3 region: CASNRLSNEKLFF. The CDR3 bases are TGTGCCAGCAATAGGCTTTCAAATGAAAAACTGTTTTTT. Full variable domain (remainder filled in from reference TRBV7-7 and TRBJ1-4): GAGVSQSPRYKVTKRGQDVTLRCDPISSHATLYWYQQALGQGPEFLTYFNYEAQPDKSGLPSDRFSAERPEGSISTLTIQRTEQRDSAMYRCASNRLSNEKLFFGSGTQLSVL.